A single sample is the source of the 2 T cell receptor beta chains below, sequenced in a study of blood T cells in healthy people across ages. A second PCR of 7 to 11 cycles used a sample-barcoded 5' primer and a J-beta primer mix. MiXCR, run by TCRdb on the 5' RACE reads, gives a single entry per CDR3 protein. The data hold 1.5 million to 2 million distinct CDR3 sequences, with about two fifths observed a single time. Material for sequencing was blood. These receptors originate from a human donor in good health.

This clonotype was seen more than once but under ten times. The chain employs TRBV10-3 and TRBJ2-7, with 8 nucleotides matching TRBD1. The CDR3 sequence is 14 residues long. CDR1 is ENHRY and CDR2 is SYGVKD in the germline V gene. The trim removed 0 bases at V and 5 bases at J, leaving 3 bases unmatched. CDR3 loop: CAISESRTGNEQYF. The CDR3 coding sequence is TGTGCCATCAGTGAGTCCCGGACAGGGAACGAGCAGTACTTC.

This chain links TRBV20-1 with TRBJ1-2; TRBD1 might be the D (5 bases). Germline CDR1 DFQATT, CDR2 SNEGSKA (reference sequence). The CDR3 has 13 amino acids. V was pared by 3 bases and J by 3 bases, with 11 bases between. Here the CDR3 reads CSARGWDDYGYTF. As DNA, the CDR3 is TGCAGTGCTAGGGGCTGGGACGACTATGGCTACACCTTC.